Included here is one TCR beta chain sequence, with context. Its antigen is unknown. This sample is drawn from a study of vaccination effects on CD4 cells after COVID-19. Sequencing was performed with immunoSEQ multiplex PCR; in TCRdb, only in-frame clones are kept and a portion is missing. The sample lists roughly 36,000 clones; 60% to 75% were seen once. The authors isolated CD4+ T cells after around nine days of culture. The study found no prior SARS-CoV-2 infection in the vaccine recipients, who tested negative for nucleocapsid antibodies. CDR3 length: 14 amino acids. From germline, CDR1 is SNHLY and CDR2 FYNNEI. Losses at the gene ends were 8 bases for V and 5 bases for J; bases not matched to a gene: 9.

The TCR comes from a human donor who received a COVID-19 vaccine. The chain combines TRBV2 with TRBJ2-3, with 8 bases matching TRBD2. The sequences come from CD4+ T cells from PBMCs cultured without peptide, collected before COVID-19 vaccination. CDR3 in DNA: TGTGCCAGCGGGAGCGGGGGAGGTGGAGATACGCAGTATTTT. Amino acids: CASGSGGGGDTQYF. Supplemented by reference TRBV2 and TRBJ2-3, the full variable domain reads EPEVTQTPSHQVTQMGQEVILRCVPISNHLYFYWYRQILGQKVEFLVSFYNNEISEKSEIFDDQFSVERPDGSNFTLKIRSTKLEDSAMYFCASGSGGGGDTQYFGPGTRLTVL.